This T cell receptor (beta chain) was recorded in a study of blood T cell repertoires in COVID-19. The CDR3 contains 13 residues. Germline loops: CDR1 ENHRY, CDR2 SYGVKD. V lost 2 bases and J lost 8, with 12 bases in between. Profiled with immunoSEQ multiplex PCR; TCRdb holds only in-frame clones, not every one. The data show 150,000 to 200,000 clones, approximately 80% seen once. Which cohort a participant joined came from the clinical history participants gave. Among Cohort 3 donors, those recovered had two negative PCRs, clearance, or symptom resolution. The gene calls are TRBV10-3 and TRBJ1-2, with D maybe TRBD1 (6 bases). Sequencing was done on a sample of PBMCs or T cells enriched from blood (not recorded which). The source is a man aged 50 to 59 who had recovered from COVID-19. CDR3 region: CAISERTGLGYTF. The CDR3 DNA reads TGTGCCATCAGTGAGCGTACAGGGCTGGGCTACACCTTC.